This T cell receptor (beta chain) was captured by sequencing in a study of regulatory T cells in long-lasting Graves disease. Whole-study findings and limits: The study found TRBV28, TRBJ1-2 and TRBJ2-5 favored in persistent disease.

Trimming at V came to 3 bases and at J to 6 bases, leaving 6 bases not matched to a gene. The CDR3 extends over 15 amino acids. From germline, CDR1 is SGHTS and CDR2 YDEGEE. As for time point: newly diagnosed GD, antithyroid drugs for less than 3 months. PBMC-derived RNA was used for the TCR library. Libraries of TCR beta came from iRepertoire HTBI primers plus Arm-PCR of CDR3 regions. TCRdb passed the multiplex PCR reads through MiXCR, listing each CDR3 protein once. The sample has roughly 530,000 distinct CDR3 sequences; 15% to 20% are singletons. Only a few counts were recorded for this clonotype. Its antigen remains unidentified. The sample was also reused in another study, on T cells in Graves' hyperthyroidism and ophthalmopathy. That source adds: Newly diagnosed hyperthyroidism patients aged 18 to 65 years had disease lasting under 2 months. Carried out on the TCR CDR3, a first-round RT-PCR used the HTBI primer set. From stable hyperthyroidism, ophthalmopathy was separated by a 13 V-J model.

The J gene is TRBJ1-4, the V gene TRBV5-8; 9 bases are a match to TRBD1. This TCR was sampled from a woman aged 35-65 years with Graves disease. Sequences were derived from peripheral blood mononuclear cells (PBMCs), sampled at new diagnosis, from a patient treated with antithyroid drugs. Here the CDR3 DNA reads TGTGCCAGCAGCTCCCCGGGACAGGGTGATGAAAAACTGTTTTTT. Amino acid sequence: CASSSPGQGDEKLFF.